This TCR beta chain comes out of a study of molecular identifiers for immune sequencing clone quantification. From the PCR reads, TCRdb called clonotypes with MiXCR, one entry per CDR3 protein. The sample has about 320,000 distinct CDR3 sequences, around a fifth seen once. Sorting recovered naive CD8 T cells on a CD8+CD4-CCR7+CD45RA+ profile. Overall study results and limits: Clonotypes topping 20 RNA copies carried over 98% of effector molecules but under 1% of naive ones. Barcode collisions between identical TCR molecules could shrink estimates of highly expanded clone sizes. Among under 1.1 million naive cells, spiked Jurkat TCR RNA from a single cell was reportedly detectable.

Concerning this clonotype: Its target is unknown.

Sequenced material: naive CD8+ T cells from blood, with Jurkat cell RNA spiked in. Documented subset: FACS-sorted CD8+CD4-CCR7+CD45RA+ naive T cells. The receptor's source is a human donor in good health. Some libraries in this study had Jurkat cell RNA spiked in.

CDR3 nucleotide sequence: TGTGCCAGCCTTAGTGATACCCTCAACAATGAGCAGTTCTTC. It codes for CASLSDTLNNEQFF. The rearrangement uses TRBV2 and TRBJ2-1; D remains ambiguous. The CDR3 consists of 14 residues. V lost 8 bases and J 5 bases, leaving 16 bases between the germline ends. Germline values: CDR1 SNHLY, CDR2 FYNNEI. The whole variable domain, remainder taken from reference TRBV2 and TRBJ2-1, is EPEVTQTPSHQVTQMGQEVILRCVPISNHLYFYWYRQILGQKVEFLVSFYNNEISEKSEIFDDQFSVERPDGSNFTLKIRSTKLEDSAMYFCASLSDTLNNEQFFGPGTRLTVL.